This TCR beta chain is from a study of response to subunit inactivated influenza vaccine. Germline loops: CDR1 SGHTA, CDR2 FQGNSA. Trimming stripped 4 bases from V and 4 bases from J, with 18 bases between. The CDR3 is 16 amino acids. Study-wide results and caveats: The authors proposed limited new T cell recruitment per seasonal influenza vaccination.

This clonotype was recorded at least ten times. Its matching antigen is unknown. TCRdb used MiXCR to reprocess the RT-PCR reads, holding one entry per CDR3 protein. The sample has 530,000 or so distinct CDR3 sequences, around 15% seen once. This chain connects TRBV7-2 to TRBJ2-3; tentatively, D is TRBD1 (6 bases). This clonotype originated in a man between 50 and 59 years old who received an inactivated influenza vaccine. The source material was PBMCs from blood, sampled 12 days after vaccination. The CDR3 nucleotides are TGTGCCAGCAGCTCTCGTGCCAGGGGTGTGGCAGATACGCAGTATTTT. Protein product: CASSSRARGVADTQYF.